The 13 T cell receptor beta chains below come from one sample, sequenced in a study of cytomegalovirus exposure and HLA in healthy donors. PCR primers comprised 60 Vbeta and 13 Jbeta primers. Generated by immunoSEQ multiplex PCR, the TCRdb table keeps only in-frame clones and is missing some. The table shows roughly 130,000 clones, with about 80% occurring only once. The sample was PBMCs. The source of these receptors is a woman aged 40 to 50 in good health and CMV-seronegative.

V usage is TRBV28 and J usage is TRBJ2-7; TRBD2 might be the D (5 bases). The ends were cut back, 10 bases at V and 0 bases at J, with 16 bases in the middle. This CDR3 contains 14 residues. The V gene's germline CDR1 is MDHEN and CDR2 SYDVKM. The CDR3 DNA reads TGTGCCACCCTAGAGAGGGCGGACTCCTACGAGCAGTACTTC. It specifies CATLERADSYEQYF.

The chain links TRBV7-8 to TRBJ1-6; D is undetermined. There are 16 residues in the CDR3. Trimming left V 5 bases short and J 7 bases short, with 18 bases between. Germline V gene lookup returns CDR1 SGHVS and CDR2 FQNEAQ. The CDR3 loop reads CASSVGGGRGNSPLHF. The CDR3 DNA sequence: TGTGCCAGCAGCGTAGGCGGCGGGCGCGGGAATTCACCCCTCCACTTT. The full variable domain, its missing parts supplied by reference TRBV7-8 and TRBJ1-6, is GAGVSQSPRYKVAKRGQDVALRCDPISGHVSLFWYQQALGQGPEFLTYFQNEAQLDKSGLPSDRFFAERPEGSVSTLKIQRTQQEDSAVYLCASSVGGGRGNSPLHFGNGTRLTVT.

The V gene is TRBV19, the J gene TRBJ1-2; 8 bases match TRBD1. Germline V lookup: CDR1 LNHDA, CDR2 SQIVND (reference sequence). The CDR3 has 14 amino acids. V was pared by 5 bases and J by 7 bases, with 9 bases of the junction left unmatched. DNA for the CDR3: TGTGCCAGTAGTTCACCAGGGGGCACGAGTGGCTACACCTTC. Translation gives CASSSPGGTSGYTF.

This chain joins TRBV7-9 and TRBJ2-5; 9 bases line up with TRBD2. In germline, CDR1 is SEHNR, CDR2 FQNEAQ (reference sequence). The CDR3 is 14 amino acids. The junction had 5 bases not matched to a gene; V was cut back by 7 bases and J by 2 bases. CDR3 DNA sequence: TGTGCCAGCAAGGCGGGGGGGCGGCAAGAGACCCAGTACTTC. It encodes CASKAGGRQETQYF.

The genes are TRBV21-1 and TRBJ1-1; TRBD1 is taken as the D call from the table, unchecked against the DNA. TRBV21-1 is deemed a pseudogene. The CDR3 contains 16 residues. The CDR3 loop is CASSPKTGGTVTEAFF. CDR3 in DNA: TGTGCCAGCAGCCCAAAGACAGGGGGCACGGTAACTGAAGCTTTCTTT.

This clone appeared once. CDR3 region: CASRRTGLGYTF. The DNA of the CDR3 is TGTGCCAGCAGGCGGACAGGGTTGGGCTACACCTTC. V is TRBV6-5 and J is TRBJ1-2; 8 bases align to TRBD1. The CDR3 consists of 12 residues. Germline CDR1 reads MNHEY; CDR2 reads SVGAGI. J lost 8 bases, V lost 6 bases, and 5 bases had no gene match.

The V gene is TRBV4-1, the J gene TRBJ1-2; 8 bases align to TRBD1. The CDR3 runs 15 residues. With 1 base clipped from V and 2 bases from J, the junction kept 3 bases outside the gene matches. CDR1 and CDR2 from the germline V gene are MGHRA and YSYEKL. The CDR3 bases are TGCGCCAGCAGCCAAGCGAGACAGGGGAACTATGGCTACACCTTC. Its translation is CASSQARQGNYGYTF.

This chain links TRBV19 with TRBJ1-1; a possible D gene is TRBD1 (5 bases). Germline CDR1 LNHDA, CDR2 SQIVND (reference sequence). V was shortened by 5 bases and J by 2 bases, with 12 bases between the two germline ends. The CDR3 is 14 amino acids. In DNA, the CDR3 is TGTGCCAGTAGTGTGAGGACACCCAACACTGAAGCTTTCTTT. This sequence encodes CASSVRTPNTEAFF.

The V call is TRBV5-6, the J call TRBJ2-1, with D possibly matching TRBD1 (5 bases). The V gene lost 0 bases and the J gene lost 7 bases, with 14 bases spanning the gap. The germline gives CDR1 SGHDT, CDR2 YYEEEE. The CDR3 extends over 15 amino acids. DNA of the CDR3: TGTGCCAGCAGCTTGGCTACTGGTCGACAGAATGAGCAGTTCTTC. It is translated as CASSLATGRQNEQFF.

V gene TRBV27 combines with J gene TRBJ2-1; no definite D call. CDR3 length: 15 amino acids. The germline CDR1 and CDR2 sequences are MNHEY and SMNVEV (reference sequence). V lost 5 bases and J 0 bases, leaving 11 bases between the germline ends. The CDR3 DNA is TGTGCCAGCAGTCCCTCCTTTAGCTCCTACAATGAGCAGTTCTTC. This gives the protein CASSPSFSSYNEQFF.

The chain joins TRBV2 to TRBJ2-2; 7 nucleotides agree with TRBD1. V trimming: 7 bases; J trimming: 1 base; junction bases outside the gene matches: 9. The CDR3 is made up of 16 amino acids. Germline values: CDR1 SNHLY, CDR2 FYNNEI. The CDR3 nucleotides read TGTGCCAGCAAAAGCCTGGACAGGCTGAACACCGGGGAGCTGTTTTTT. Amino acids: CASKSLDRLNTGELFF.

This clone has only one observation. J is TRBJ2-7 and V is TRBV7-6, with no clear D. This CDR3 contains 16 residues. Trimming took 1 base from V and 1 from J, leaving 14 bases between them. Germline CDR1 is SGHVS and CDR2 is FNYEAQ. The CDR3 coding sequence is TGTGCCAGCAGCTTAGAGGTGGGTGGAGTATCCTACGAGCAGTACTTC. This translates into CASSLEVGGVSYEQYF.

Here the CDR3 reads CASSVAAGPDYEQYF. In DNA form, the CDR3 reads TGTGCCAGCAGCGTAGCGGCGGGACCAGACTACGAGCAGTACTTC. The V and J genes are TRBV9 and TRBJ2-7, with D perhaps TRBD2 (6 bases). The CDR3 spans 15 residues. V gave up 0 bases and J gave up 3 bases, with 13 bases separating them. Germline V gene sequence: CDR1 SGDLS, CDR2 YYNGEE.